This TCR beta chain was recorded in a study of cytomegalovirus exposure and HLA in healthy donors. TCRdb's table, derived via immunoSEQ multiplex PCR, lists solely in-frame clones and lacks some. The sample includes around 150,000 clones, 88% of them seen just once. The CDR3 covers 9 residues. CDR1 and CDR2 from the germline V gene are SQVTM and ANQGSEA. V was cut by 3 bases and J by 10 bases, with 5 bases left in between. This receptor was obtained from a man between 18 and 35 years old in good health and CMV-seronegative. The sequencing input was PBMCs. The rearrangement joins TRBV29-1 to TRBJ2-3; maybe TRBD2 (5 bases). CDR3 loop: CSVDGAQYF. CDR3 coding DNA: TGCAGCGTTGACGGGGCGCAGTATTTT.